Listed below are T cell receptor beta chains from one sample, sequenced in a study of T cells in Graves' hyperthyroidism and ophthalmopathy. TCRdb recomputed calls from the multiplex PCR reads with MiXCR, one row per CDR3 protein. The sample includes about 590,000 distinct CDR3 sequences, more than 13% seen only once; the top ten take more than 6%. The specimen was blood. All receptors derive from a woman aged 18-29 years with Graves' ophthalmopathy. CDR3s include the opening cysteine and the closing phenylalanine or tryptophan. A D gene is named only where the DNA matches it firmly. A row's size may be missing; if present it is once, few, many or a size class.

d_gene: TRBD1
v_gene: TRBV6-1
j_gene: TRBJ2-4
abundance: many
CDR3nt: TGTGCCAGCAGTCCCTCGGGACAGGGACAAAACATTCAGTACTTC
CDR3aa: CASSPSGQGQNIQYF

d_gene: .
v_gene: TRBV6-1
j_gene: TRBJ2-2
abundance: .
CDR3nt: TGTGCCAGCGGGGGTGGACAGACCGGGGAGCTGTTTTTT
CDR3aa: CASGGGQTGELFF

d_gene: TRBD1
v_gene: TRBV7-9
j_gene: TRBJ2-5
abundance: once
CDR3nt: TGTGCCAGCAGCGTGACCGGGACAGGGGCCCAGTACTTC
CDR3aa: CASSVTGTGAQYF

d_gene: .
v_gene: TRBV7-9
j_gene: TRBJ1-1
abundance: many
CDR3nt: TGTGCCAGCAGACCGGGACATCGGAACACTGAAGCTTTCTTT
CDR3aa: CASRPGHRNTEAFF

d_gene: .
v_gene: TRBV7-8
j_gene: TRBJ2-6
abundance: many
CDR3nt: TGTGCCAGCACCCCAACCCGAGACAGTCTCTCTGGGGCCAACGTCCTGACTTTC
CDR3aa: CASTPTRDSLSGANVLTF

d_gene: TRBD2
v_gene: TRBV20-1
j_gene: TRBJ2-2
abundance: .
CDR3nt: TGCAGTGCCCGGTTCCTCGGACTAGCGGGAGTCGACACCGGGGAGCTGTTTTTT
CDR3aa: CSARFLGLAGVDTGELFF

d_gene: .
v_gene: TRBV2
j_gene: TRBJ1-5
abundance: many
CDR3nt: TGTGCCAGCAGTGAGGGTTTCTTGAGGATCAAGTATAGCAATCAGCCCCAGCATTTT
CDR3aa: CASSEGFLRIKYSNQPQHF

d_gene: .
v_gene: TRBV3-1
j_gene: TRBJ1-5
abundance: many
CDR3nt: TGTGCCAGCAGCTTGAGACGGAGGCAGCCCCAGCATTTT
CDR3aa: CASSLRRRQPQHF

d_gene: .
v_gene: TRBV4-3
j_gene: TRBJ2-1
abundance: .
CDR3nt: TGCGCCAGCAGCCAAGATCCACCTAGTGTATCCTACAATGAGCAGTTCTTC
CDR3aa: CASSQDPPSVSYNEQFF

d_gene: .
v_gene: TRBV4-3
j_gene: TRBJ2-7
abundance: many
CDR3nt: TGCGCCAGCAGCCAGGATACTCTTGGGGGCTACGAGCAGTACTTC
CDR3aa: CASSQDTLGGYEQYF

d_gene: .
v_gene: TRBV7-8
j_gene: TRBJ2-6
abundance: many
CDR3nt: TGTGCCAGCAGCCTTCGACAGGCCACCTCTGGGGCCAACGTCCTGACTTTC
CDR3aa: CASSLRQATSGANVLTF

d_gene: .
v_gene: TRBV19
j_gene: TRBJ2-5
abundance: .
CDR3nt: TGTGCCAGTAGTATGAGTGGTGGCAGGGGCGAGACCCAGTACTTC
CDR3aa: CASSMSGGRGETQYF

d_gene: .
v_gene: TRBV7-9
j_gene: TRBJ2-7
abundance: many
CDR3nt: TGTGCCAGCAGCCAAGTCTGGGGTCACGAGCAGTACTTC
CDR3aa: CASSQVWGHEQYF

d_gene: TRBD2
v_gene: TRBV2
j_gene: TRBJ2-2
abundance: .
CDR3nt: TGTGCCAGCAGCCTTAGCGGGACCGACACCGGGGAGCTGTTTTTT
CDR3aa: CASSLSGTDTGELFF

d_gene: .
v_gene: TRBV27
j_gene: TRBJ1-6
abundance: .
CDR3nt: TGTGCCAGCAGTTTGGGCAGGCGCTCCTATAATTCACCCCTCCACTTT
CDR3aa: CASSLGRRSYNSPLHF

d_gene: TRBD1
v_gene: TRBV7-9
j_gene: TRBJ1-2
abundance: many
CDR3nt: TGTGCCAGCAGCTTAGTTCTGACAGGGAGCTATGGCTACACCTTC
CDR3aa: CASSLVLTGSYGYTF

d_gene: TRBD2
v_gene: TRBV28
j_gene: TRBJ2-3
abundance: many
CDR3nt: TGTGCCAGCAGTGGTAGCGGGGGGGTAGATACGCAGTATTTT
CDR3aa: CASSGSGGVDTQYF

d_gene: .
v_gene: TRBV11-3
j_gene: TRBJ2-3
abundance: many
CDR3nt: TGTGCCAGCAGCTTAGATCGTTACGGCAGGGAGACAGATACGCAGTATTTT
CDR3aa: CASSLDRYGRETDTQYF

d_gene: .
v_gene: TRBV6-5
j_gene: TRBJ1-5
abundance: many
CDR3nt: TGTGCCAGCAGTTACGATGAGGTTGGCCAGCCCCAGCATTTT
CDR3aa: CASSYDEVGQPQHF

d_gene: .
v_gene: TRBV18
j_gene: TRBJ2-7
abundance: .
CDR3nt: TGTGCCAGCTCACCAGTGCAGGGGTCTGCCGAGCAGTACTTC
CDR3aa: CASSPVQGSAEQYF

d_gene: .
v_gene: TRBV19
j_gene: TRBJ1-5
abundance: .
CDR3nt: TGTGCCAGTTCCAGGGAGGGGAACGGCAATCAGCCCCAGCATTTT
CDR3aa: CASSREGNGNQPQHF

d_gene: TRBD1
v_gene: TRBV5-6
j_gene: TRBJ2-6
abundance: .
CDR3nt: TGTGCCAGCTGCCGGTACCAGGGGGCGTTCTCTGGGGCCAACGTCCTGACTTTC
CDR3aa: CASCRYQGAFSGANVLTF

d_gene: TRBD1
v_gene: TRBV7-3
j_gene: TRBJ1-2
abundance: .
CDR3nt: TGTGCCAGCAGCTTACGAGGGGGCCACAACTATGGCTACACCTTC
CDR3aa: CASSLRGGHNYGYTF

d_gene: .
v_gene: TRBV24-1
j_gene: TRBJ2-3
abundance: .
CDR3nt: TGTGCCACCAGTGATCCCTCCGGGGGATCCCGCACAGATACGCAGTATTTT
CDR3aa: CATSDPSGGSRTDTQYF

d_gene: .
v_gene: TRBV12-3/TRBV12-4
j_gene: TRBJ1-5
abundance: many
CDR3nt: TGTGCCAGCAGTTCCAGCCGCAATCAGCCCCAGCATTTT
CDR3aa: CASSSSRNQPQHF

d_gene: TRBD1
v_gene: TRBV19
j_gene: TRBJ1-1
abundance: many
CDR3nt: TGTGCCAGTAGTACCGACGGACAGGGACACACTGAAGCTTTCTTT
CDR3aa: CASSTDGQGHTEAFF

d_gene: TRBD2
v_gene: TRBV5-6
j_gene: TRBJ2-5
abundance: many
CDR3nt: TGTGCCAGCAGCTTGTTTCTAGCGGGAGGGGAGACCCAGTACTTC
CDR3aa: CASSLFLAGGETQYF

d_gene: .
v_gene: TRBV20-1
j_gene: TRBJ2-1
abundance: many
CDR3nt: TGCAGTGCCACCAGGGGGGGGGGCGATGAGCAGTTCTTC
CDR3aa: CSATRGGGDEQFF

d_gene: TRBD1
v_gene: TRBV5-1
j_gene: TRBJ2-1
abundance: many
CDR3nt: TGTGCCAGCAGTTCGGGACAGGGTGCCTACAATGAGCAGTTCTTC
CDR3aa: CASSSGQGAYNEQFF

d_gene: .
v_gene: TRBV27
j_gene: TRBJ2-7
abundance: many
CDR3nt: TGTGCCAGCGGAGCTTTGGGGGCTTTACCCTACTCGTGGGGTCGCGCCGATGCCCCCTACGAGCAGTACTTC
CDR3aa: CASGALGALPYSWGRADAPYEQYF

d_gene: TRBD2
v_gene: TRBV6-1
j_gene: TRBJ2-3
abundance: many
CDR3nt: TGTGCCAGCAAGGGACTAGCAATAGATACGCAGTATTTT
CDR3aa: CASKGLAIDTQYF

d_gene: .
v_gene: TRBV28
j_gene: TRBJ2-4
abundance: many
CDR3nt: TGTGCCAGCAGTTTTTTCAGATCCGGGACCCTCGGTAAAAACATTCAGTACTTC
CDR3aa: CASSFFRSGTLGKNIQYF

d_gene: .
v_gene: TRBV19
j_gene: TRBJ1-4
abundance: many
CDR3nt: TGTGCCAGTAGTATGTACGCAGGCGATAATGAAAAACTGTTTTTT
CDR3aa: CASSMYAGDNEKLFF

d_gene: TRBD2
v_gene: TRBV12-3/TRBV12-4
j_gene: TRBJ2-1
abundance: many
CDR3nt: TGTGCCAGCAGGTTAGCGGGAGTGAAGGATGAGCAGTTCTTC
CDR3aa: CASRLAGVKDEQFF

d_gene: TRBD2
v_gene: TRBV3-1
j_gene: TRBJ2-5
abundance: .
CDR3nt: TGTGCCAGCAGCCAAGGTTGGCGGGAGGGGGAGACCCAGTACTTC
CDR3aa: CASSQGWREGETQYF

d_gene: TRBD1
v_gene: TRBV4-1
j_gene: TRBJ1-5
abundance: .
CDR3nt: TGCGCCAGCAGCCAAGCAGGACAGGGTAGGGATCAGCCCCAGCATTTT
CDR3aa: CASSQAGQGRDQPQHF

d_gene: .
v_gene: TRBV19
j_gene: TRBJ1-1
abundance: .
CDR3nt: TGTGCCAGTGCTGGTGCCACTGAAGCTTTCTTT
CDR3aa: CASAGATEAFF

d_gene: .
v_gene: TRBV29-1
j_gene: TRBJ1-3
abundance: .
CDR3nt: TGCAGCGTTTTCCCCCCCTCTGGAAACACCATATATTTT
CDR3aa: CSVFPPSGNTIYF

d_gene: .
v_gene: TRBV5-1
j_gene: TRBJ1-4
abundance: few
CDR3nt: TGCGCCAGCAGCTTGGGCGGGACCCCGATCGGCCAACTGTTTTTT
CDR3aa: CASSLGGTPIGQLFF

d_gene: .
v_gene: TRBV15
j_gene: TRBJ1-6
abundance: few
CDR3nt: TGTGCCACCAGGGGTTCGGGTTCTGATTCACCCCTCCACTTT
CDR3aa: CATRGSGSDSPLHF

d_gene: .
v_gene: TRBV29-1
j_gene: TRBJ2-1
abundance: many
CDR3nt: TGCAGCGTTGATCCAGCGGTAACTGAGTGGAATGAGCAGTTCTTC
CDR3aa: CSVDPAVTEWNEQFF

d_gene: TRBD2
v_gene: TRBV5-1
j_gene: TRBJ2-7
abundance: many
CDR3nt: TGCGCCAGCAGCTCGGGACTAGCGGGAGTGGACCACGAGCAGTACTTC
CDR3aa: CASSSGLAGVDHEQYF

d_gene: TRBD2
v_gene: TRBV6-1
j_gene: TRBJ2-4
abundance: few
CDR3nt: TGTGCCAGCAGAGAGCGGGAGGAAAACATTCAGTACTTC
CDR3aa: CASREREENIQYF

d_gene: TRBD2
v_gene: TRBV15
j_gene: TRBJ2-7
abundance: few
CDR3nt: TGTGCCACCAGCAGAGACTGGTTGAAGGCGGGGGACCCCTCCTACGAGCAGTACTTC
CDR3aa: CATSRDWLKAGDPSYEQYF

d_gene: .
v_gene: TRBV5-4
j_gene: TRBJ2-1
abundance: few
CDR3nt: TGTGCCAGCAGCCTCTTTAACCTTGAGAAGTTCTTC
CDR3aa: CASSLFNLEKFF

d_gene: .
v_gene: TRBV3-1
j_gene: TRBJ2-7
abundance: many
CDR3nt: TGTGCCAGCAGCCAAGTCAGCCACGAGCAGTACTTC
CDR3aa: CASSQVSHEQYF

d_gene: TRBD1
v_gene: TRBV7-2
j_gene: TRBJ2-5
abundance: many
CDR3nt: TGTGCCAGCAGCCCAGCTGGACAGGGAATTAAGACCCAGTACTTC
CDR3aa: CASSPAGQGIKTQYF

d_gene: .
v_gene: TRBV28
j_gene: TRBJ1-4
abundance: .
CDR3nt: TGTGCCAGCGATGACAAACGCGGAAAACTGTTTTTT
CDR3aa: CASDDKRGKLFF

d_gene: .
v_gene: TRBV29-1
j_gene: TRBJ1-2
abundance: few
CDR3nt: TGCAGCGTTGTAACACAGTACTATGGCTACACCTTC
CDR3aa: CSVVTQYYGYTF

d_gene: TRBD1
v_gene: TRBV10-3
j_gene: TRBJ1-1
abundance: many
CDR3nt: TGTGCCATCAGTGAATGGACAGGGGGCGGAGATGAAGCTTTCTTT
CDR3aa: CAISEWTGGGDEAFF

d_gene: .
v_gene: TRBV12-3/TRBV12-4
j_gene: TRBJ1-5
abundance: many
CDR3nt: TGTGCCAGCAGTGCAGGGGATCAGCCCCAGCATTTT
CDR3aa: CASSAGDQPQHF

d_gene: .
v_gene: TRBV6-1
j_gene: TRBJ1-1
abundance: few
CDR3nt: TGTGCCAGCAGTAGAACAGGGTTCCCTGAAGCTTCCTTT
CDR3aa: CASSRTGFPEASF

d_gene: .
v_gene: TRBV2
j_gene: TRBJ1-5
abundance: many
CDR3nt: TGTGCCAGCAGTGAAGCGAGAAGTGGCAATCAGCCCCAGCATTTT
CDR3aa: CASSEARSGNQPQHF